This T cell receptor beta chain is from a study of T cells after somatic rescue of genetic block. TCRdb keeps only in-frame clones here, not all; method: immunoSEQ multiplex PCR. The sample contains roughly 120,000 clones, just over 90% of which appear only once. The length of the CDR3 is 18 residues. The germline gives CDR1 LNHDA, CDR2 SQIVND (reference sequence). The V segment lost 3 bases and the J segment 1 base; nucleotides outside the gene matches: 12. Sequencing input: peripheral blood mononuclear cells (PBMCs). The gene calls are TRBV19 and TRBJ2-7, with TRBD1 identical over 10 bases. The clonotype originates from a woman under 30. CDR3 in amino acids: CASSINVRDRGVSYEQYF. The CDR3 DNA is TGTGCCAGTAGTATTAATGTCCGGGACAGGGGAGTTTCCTACGAGCAGTACTTC.